The 27 T cell receptor beta chains listed next were all sequenced from one sample in a study of molecular identifiers for immune sequencing clone quantification. TCRdb analysed the PCR reads with MiXCR anew, one entry per CDR3 protein. Among 30,000 to 40,000 distinct CDR3 sequences listed, about 20% were seen once. Sequencing was carried out using naive CD8+ T cells from blood, with Jurkat cell RNA spiked in. Regarding subset: FACS-sorted CD8+CD4-CCR7+CD45RA+ naive T cells. Receptors were obtained from a human donor in good health. Some libraries in this study had Jurkat cell RNA spiked in.

This clonotype is deemed medium-sized (0.01 to 0.1%). This sequence joins TRBV7-2 and TRBJ2-7; TRBD1 aligns across 7 bases. The CDR3 is 15 amino acids. CDR1 and CDR2 (germline): SGHTA, FQGNSA. With 5 bases clipped from V and 5 bases from J, the junction kept 12 bases outside the gene matches. The CDR3 loop reads CASSPRTGLEDEQYF. CDR3 bases: TGTGCCAGCAGCCCAAGGACAGGACTCGAGGACGAGCAGTACTTC. Variable domain in full (rest from reference TRBV7-2 and TRBJ2-7): GAGVSQSPSNKVTEKGKDVELRCDPISGHTALYWYRQSLGQGLEFLIYFQGNSAPDKSGLPSDRFSAERTGGSVSTLTIQRTQQEDSAVYLCASSPRTGLEDEQYFGPGTRLTVT.

This clonotype was seen ten or more times. The V gene is TRBV10-3, the J gene TRBJ2-7; TRBD2 agrees at 11 bases. The CDR3 length is 15 residues. Germline V gives CDR1 ENHRY, CDR2 SYGVKD. The V and J ends lost 5 bases and 2 bases, in that order; junction bases with no gene match: 5. CDR3: CAISPGTSGTYEQYF. In nucleotides, the CDR3 is TGTGCCATCAGTCCAGGGACTAGCGGCACCTACGAGCAGTACTTC.

V usage is TRBV27 and J usage is TRBJ2-6, with D possibly being TRBD2 (5 bases). V was clipped by 4 bases and J by 1 base, with 8 bases between them. Germline assignment: CDR1 MNHEY and CDR2 SMNVEV (reference sequence). The CDR3 is 15 amino acids. The CDR3 sequence is CASSYSGSGANVLTF. CDR3 sequence (DNA): TGTGCCAGCAGTTATTCGGGATCTGGGGCCAACGTCCTGACTTTC. The full variable domain, rest sourced from reference TRBV27 and TRBJ2-6, is EAQVTQNPRYLITVTGKKLTVTCSQNMNHEYMSWYRQDPGLGLRQIYYSMNVEVTDKGDVPEGYKVSRKEKRNFPLILESPSPNQTSLYFCASSYSGSGANVLTFGAGSRLTVL.

Points on this clonotype: A much bigger clone sits one base away, suggesting this may be a read error. The CDR3 sequence: CASSLMVLAGGSYNKQFF. CDR3 DNA sequence: TGTGCCAGCAGTTTAATGGTGCTAGCGGGAGGGTCCTACAATAAGCAGTTCTTC. J is TRBJ2-1 and V is TRBV27; 12 nucleotides agree with TRBD2. This CDR3 contains 18 residues. Germline V gives CDR1 MNHEY, CDR2 SMNVEV (reference sequence).

In this sample, this clonotype is medium-sized. The V gene is TRBV6-5, the J gene TRBJ2-7; 8 nucleotides match TRBD2. Unmatched junction bases numbered 10, after V lost 9 bases and J lost 6 bases. Germline V gene sequence: CDR1 MNHEY, CDR2 SVGAGI. The CDR3 consists of 13 residues. CDR3 protein: CASGGGLGGEQYF. CDR3 bases: TGTGCCAGTGGCGGGGGGCTTGGCGGCGAGCAGTACTTC.

This clonotype has a handful of counts. The V gene is TRBV12-3 or TRBV12-4, the J gene TRBJ2-5, with no clear D. Between the trimmed V and J ends, which lost 6 bases and 5 bases, there was a span of 16 bases. The length of the CDR3 is 14 residues. In DNA form, the CDR3 reads TGTGCCAGCAGCCCTCTTCCCTCACTGGAGACCCAGTACTTC. This encodes CASSPLPSLETQYF.

The chain couples TRBV27 to TRBJ2-7, with 7 bases that match TRBD1. V dropped 5 bases and J dropped 2; count of bases not matched to a gene: 9. Germline V gene sequence: CDR1 MNHEY, CDR2 SMNVEV (reference sequence). This CDR3 comprises 15 residues. CDR3 DNA sequence: TGTGCCAGCAGTCCAGCCAGGGGGTCCCCCTACGAGCAGTACTTC. The encoded protein is CASSPARGSPYEQYF.

Only one count was recorded for this clonotype. This sequence may be a read error, since a much larger clone differs from it by one base. The chain recombines TRBV7-2 with TRBJ2-4; D possibly uses TRBD1 or TRBD2 (7 bases each). CDR1 is SGHTA and CDR2 is FQGNSA in the germline V gene. This CDR3 has 16 amino acids. Written as DNA, the CDR3 is TGTGCCAGCAGCTCTCAGGGGGGGGGGGCCAAAAACATTCGGTACTTC. Translated: CASSSQGGGAKNIRYF.

J is TRBJ1-6 and V is TRBV5-6; 7 bases map to TRBD1. CDR1 is SGHDT and CDR2 is YYEEEE in the germline V gene. The ends lost 3 bases at V and 6 bases at J; junction bases unmatched: 3. This CDR3 is built from 14 residues. For the CDR3, the DNA is TGTGCCAGCAGCTCCGGGACAGTTAATTCACCCCTCCACTTT. This gives the protein CASSSGTVNSPLHF.

Ten or more counts support this clonotype. This sequence joins TRBV29-1 and TRBJ1-1; 10 bases map to TRBD1. CDR1 is SQVTM and CDR2 is ANQGSEA in the germline V gene. The CDR3 length is 16 residues. J lost 6 bases, V lost 6 bases, and 16 bases had no gene match. Here the CDR3 reads CSVVTGGVSFGAEAFF. Here the CDR3 DNA reads TGCAGCGTAGTGACAGGGGGCGTCTCTTTCGGCGCTGAAGCTTTCTTT.

On this clonotype: A much larger clone lies a single base off, so this may be a read error. The CDR3 ends on some other residue instead of the conserved phenylalanine or tryptophan, so this is likely a read error. The chain carries TRBV5-6 and TRBJ2-7; D not resolved. V shed 0 bases and J shed 5 bases, with 6 bases lying between them. This CDR3 comprises 12 residues. Germline CDR1 is SGHDT and CDR2 is YYEEEE. In DNA, the CDR3 is TGTGCCAGCAGCTTGGTGAACGACGAGCAGTACCTC. It specifies CASSLVNDEQYL.

There are many counts of this clonotype. The chain couples TRBV6-5 to TRBJ2-1; 16 bases match TRBD2. This CDR3 has 15 amino acids. The ends lost 2 bases at V and 11 bases at J; junction bases unmatched: 3. Germline CDR1 reads MNHEY; CDR2 reads SVGAGI. The CDR3 DNA follows: TGTGCCAGCAGTTACGGGACTAGCGGGAGGGCCCAGCAGTTCTTC. Encoded protein: CASSYGTSGRAQQFF.

Ten or more counts support this clonotype. The J gene is TRBJ2-3, the V gene TRBV27, with 9 bases that match TRBD2. The length of the CDR3 is 16 residues. V dropped 2 bases and J dropped 4; count of bases not matched to a gene: 7. Germline V lookup: CDR1 MNHEY, CDR2 SMNVEV (reference sequence). Here the CDR3 reads CASSLGGGAAADTQYF. The CDR3 DNA follows: TGTGCCAGCAGTTTAGGCGGGGGGGCCGCCGCAGATACGCAGTATTTT.

In its sample, this clonotype was seen many times. The CDR3 is CASSDWLSNTEAFF. The CDR3 nucleotides read TGTGCCAGCAGTGACTGGCTATCGAACACTGAAGCTTTCTTT. The chain uses TRBV12-3 or TRBV12-4 and TRBJ1-1; D is ambiguous. The V and J ends lost 5 bases and 1 base respectively, with 11 bases between them. The CDR3 covers 14 residues.

Regarding this clonotype: A clone one base away is much larger, so this may be a read error. The V call is TRBV27, the J call TRBJ2-7; 10 bases map to TRBD1. Germline CDR1 is MNHEY and CDR2 is SMNVEV (reference sequence). The length of the CDR3 is 13 residues. CDR3 sequence (DNA): TGTGTCAGCAGTCTCGACAGGGGGCACGAGCAGTACTTC. Its translation is CVSSLDRGHEQYF.

This clonotype came up many times. The chain's CDR3 is CASNPLPRTGGNQPQHF. The CDR3 region has the DNA TGTGCCAGCAATCCCTTACCGAGGACCGGGGGAAATCAGCCCCAGCATTTT. V usage is TRBV6-5 and J usage is TRBJ1-5; D perhaps matches TRBD1 (5 bases). The V gene lost 7 bases and the J gene lost 4 bases, with 23 bases spanning the gap. The germline V gene encodes CDR1 MNHEY and CDR2 SVGAGI. The CDR3 sequence is 17 residues long.

This clonotype appeared many times. This chain links TRBV5-4 with TRBJ2-4; D call uncertain. This CDR3 comprises 15 residues. V was shortened by 4 bases and J by 0 bases, with 11 bases between the two germline ends. The germline CDR1 and CDR2 sequences are SGHNT and YYREEE (reference sequence). DNA of the CDR3: TGTGCCAGCAGCCCGACTCTAGGAGCCAAAAACATTCAGTACTTC. Translating gives CASSPTLGAKNIQYF. The entire variable domain, with the rest obtained from reference TRBV5-4 and TRBJ2-4, is as follows: ETGVTQSPTHLIKTRGQQVTLRCSSQSGHNTVSWYQQALGQGPQFIFQYYREEENGRGNFPPRFSGLQFPNYSSELNVNALELDDSALYLCASSPTLGAKNIQYFGAGTRLSVL.

This clonotype came up many times. The rearrangement joins TRBV3-1 to TRBJ2-1; D not certain. Trimming stripped 0 bases from V and 9 bases from J, with 9 bases between. The CDR3 contains 13 residues. Germline-derived CDR1 and CDR2 are LGHDT and YNNKEL (reference sequence). CDR3 residues: CASSQDSSSEQFF. CDR3 coding DNA: TGTGCCAGCAGCCAAGACTCGAGCAGTGAGCAGTTCTTC.

This clonotype was observed at least ten times. The V call is TRBV20-1, the J call TRBJ2-5; D is ambiguous. Germline loops: CDR1 DFQATT, CDR2 SNEGSKA (reference sequence). This CDR3 contains 17 residues. V gave up 0 bases and J gave up 4 bases, with 21 bases separating them. As DNA, the CDR3 is TGCAGTGCTAGAGATCCCGCCAATATAAATCTATTAGAGACCCAGTACTTC. Protein sequence: CSARDPANINLLETQYF.

This clonotype came up once. Just one base apart from a much larger clone, this may be a read error. The V and J genes are TRBV20-1 and TRBJ2-1; 8 bases agree with TRBD1. Germline CDR1 and CDR2: DFQATT and SNEGSKA (reference sequence). There are 15 residues in the CDR3. The V gene end was trimmed by 0 bases and the J gene end by 9 bases; junction bases not matched to a gene: 10. In nucleotides, the CDR3 is TGCAGTGCTAGAGAGAACAGGGGGTTCATCGGTGAGCAGTTCTTC. Protein product: CSARENRGFIGEQFF.

The sample holds a few counts of this clonotype. The gene calls are TRBV9 and TRBJ2-1; D is ambiguous. V gave up 1 base and J gave up 4 bases, with 3 bases separating them. The length of the CDR3 is 12 residues. Germline CDR1 and CDR2: SGDLS and YYNGEE. CDR3 DNA: TGTGCCAGCAGCGTAAGATACAATGAGCAGTTCTTC. Amino acids: CASSVRYNEQFF.

Worth noting for this clonotype: Just one base apart from a much larger clone, this may be a read error. The V call is TRBV6-5, the J call TRBJ2-5; D is possibly TRBD2 (5 bases). Trimming removed 5 bases from V and 4 bases from J, with 20 bases in between. The CDR3 is 16 amino acids. Germline lookup yields CDR1 MNHEY and CDR2 SVGAGI. In DNA form, the CDR3 reads TGTGCCAGCAGTCACGCGGGCGGATCCCCCTCAGAGACCCAGTACTTC. Its protein is CASSHAGGSPSETQYF.

The genes are TRBV5-1 and TRBJ2-1; D unresolved. Germline V CDR1 and CDR2: SGHRS, YFSETQ. This CDR3 region has 15 residues. Trimming removed 4 bases from V and 5 bases from J, with 16 bases in between. CDR3 sequence reads: CASSPIGNVDNEQFF. CDR3 sequence (DNA): TGCGCCAGCAGCCCCATAGGGAATGTCGACAATGAGCAGTTCTTC.

This clonotype was detected many times. The CDR3 nucleotides read TGTGCCGGAGGACAGGCCTCCTACGAGCAGTACTTC. Protein: CAGGQASYEQYF. The chain uses TRBV7-9 and TRBJ2-7; 7 bases match TRBD1. CDR3 length equals 12 residues. Trimming removed 11 bases from V and 0 bases from J; junction bases left unmatched: 4. Germline V lookup: CDR1 SEHNR, CDR2 FQNEAQ (reference sequence).

About this clonotype: A much larger clone is a single base away; this may be a read error. The V and J genes are TRBV4-1 and TRBJ2-3, with D hard to call. Germline lookup yields CDR1 MGHRA and CDR2 YSYEKL. The CDR3 is 14 amino acids. CDR3 loop: CTSSQDPGTDTQYF. Here the CDR3 DNA reads TGCACCAGCAGCCAAGATCCAGGCACAGATACGCAGTATTTT.

This clonotype was counted at least ten times. The V call is TRBV4-1, the J call TRBJ1-1; 8 nucleotides align to TRBD1. Germline V gene data show CDR1 as MGHRA and CDR2 as YSYEKL. The ends lost 3 bases at V and 0 bases at J; junction bases unmatched: 9. This CDR3 spans 17 amino acids. The CDR3 nucleotides are TGCGCCAGCAGCCAGCTAGGGACAGGTGACATGAACACTGAAGCTTTCTTT. Translation: CASSQLGTGDMNTEAFF.

There are many counts of this clonotype. This sequence joins TRBV3-1 and TRBJ1-5, with TRBD1 as a possible D gene (5 bases). The CDR3 runs to 15 residues. The germline V gene encodes CDR1 LGHDT and CDR2 YNNKEL (reference sequence). The V end lost 0 bases, the J end lost 5 bases, and 11 bases lay between the germline ends. The CDR3 DNA reads as TGTGCCAGCAGCCAAGATTGGGGCCTCGATCAGCCCCAGCATTTT. Translation: CASSQDWGLDQPQHF.